This T cell receptor (beta chain) is drawn from a study of cytomegalovirus exposure and HLA in healthy donors. Whole-study results and caveats: Trimming of TCR beta V- and J-genes showed a link, identified in a later analysis, to a missense DCLRE1C variant.

As concerns this clone: What it binds is unknown. Other DNA sequences of this sample code for an identical CDR3.

J lost 4 bases, V lost 0 bases, and 4 bases had no gene match. Germline CDR1 SGDLS, CDR2 YYNGEE. The CDR3 totals 15 residues. PCR primers comprised 60 Vbeta and 13 Jbeta primers. Clones were sequenced by immunoSEQ multiplex PCR, and TCRdb holds only the in-frame ones, with some missing. This repertoire shows approximately 190,000 clones, 84% found once; its top ten account for 2.6%. This clonotype was sampled from a woman aged 45-65 years in good health and CMV-seropositive. The sample consisted of PBMCs. The chain employs TRBV9 and TRBJ2-5, with TRBD2 matching 9 bases. CDR3 in amino acids: CASSVGGGAGETQYF. In DNA, the CDR3 is TGTGCCAGCAGCGTAGGCGGGGGGGCAGGAGAGACCCAGTACTTC.